The sequence of this T cell receptor beta chain was determined in a study of cytomegalovirus exposure and HLA in healthy donors. This clone turned up a few times. The antigen is undetermined. Overall study findings and caveats: Cytomegalovirus-associated status was assigned to fewer than 200 TCR beta chains.

Primers: 60 Vbeta forward and 13 Jbeta reverse. Clones were sequenced by immunoSEQ multiplex PCR, and TCRdb holds only the in-frame ones, with some missing. The repertoire holds approximately 170,000 clones, with 85% as singletons. Per the germline V gene, CDR1 is SEHNR and CDR2 is FQNEAQ (reference sequence). CDR3 length equals 14 residues. Trimming removed 2 bases from V and 2 bases from J, with 8 bases in between. The origin of this receptor is a boy between 2 and 10 years old in good health and CMV-seronegative. This chain joins TRBV7-9 and TRBJ2-3, with a possible D match to TRBD2 (5 bases). Sequencing used PBMCs. CDR3 sequence reads: CASSLSSPTDTQYF. The CDR3 nucleotides are TGTGCCAGCAGCTTATCTAGCCCCACAGATACGCAGTATTTT.